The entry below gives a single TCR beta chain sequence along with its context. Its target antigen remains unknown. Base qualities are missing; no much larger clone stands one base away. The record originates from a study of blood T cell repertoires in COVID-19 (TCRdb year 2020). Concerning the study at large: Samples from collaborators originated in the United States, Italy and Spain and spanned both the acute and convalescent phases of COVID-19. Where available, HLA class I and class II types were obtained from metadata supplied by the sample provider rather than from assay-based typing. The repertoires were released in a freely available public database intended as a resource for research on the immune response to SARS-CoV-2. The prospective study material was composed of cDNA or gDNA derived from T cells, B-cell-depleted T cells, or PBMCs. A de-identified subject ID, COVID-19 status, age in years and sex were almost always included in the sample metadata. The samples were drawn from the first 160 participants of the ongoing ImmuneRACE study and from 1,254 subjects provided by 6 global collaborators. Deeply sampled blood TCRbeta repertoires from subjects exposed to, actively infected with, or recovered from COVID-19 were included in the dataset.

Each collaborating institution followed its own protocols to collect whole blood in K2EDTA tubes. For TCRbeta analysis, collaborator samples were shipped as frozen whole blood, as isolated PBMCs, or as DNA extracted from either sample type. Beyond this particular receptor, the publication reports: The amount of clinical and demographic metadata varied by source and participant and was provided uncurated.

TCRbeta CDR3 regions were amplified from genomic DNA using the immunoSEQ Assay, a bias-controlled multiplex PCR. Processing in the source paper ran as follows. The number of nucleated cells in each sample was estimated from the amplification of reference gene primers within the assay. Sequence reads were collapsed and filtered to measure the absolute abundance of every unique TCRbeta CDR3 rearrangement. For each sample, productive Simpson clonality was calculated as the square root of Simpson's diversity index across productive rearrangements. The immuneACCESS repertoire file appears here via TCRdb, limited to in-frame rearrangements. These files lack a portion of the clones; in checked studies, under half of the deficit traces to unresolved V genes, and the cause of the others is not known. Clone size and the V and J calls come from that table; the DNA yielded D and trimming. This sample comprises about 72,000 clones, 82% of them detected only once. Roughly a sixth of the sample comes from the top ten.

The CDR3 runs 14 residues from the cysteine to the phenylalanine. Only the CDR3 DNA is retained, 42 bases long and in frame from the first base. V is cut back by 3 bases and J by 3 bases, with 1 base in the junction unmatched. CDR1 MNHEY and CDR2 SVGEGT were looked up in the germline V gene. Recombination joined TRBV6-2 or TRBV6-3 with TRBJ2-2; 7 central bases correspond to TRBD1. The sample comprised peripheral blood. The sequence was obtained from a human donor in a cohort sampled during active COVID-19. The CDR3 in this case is CASSYQGDTGELFF. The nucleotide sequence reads TGTGCCAGCAGTTATCAGGGGGACACCGGGGAGCTGTTTTTT.